What follows are 8 T cell receptor beta chains derived from one specimen sequenced in a study of CD8 T cells in Susac syndrome. Reverse transcription of roughly 0.45 to 1 ug RNA was performed with random hexamers. TCRdb passed the immunoSEQ multiplex PCR reads through MiXCR, listing each CDR3 protein once. This table holds about 150,000 distinct CDR3 sequences, 90% to 96% found once. What was sequenced was CD4+ T cells from PBMCs. Source of these receptors: a human donor with Susac syndrome.

J is TRBJ2-2 and V is TRBV20-1, with D unclear. V was trimmed by 5 bases and J by 5 bases, leaving 9 bases between them. Germline V gene sequence: CDR1 DFQATT, CDR2 SNEGSKA (reference sequence). There are 12 residues in the CDR3. DNA of the CDR3: TGCAGTGCTGACAAAGGGACCGGGGAGCTGTTTTTT. Protein sequence: CSADKGTGELFF.

This rearrangement joins TRBV27 to TRBJ2-5; 7 positions match TRBD1. Germline V CDR1 and CDR2: MNHEY, SMNVEV (reference sequence). This CDR3 has 15 amino acids. Trimming took 5 bases from V and 1 from J; bases not matched to a gene: 7. DNA for the CDR3: TGTGCCAGCAGTCAGACAGGGCCCGGCCAAGAGACCCAGTACTTC. Its protein is CASSQTGPGQETQYF.

The rearrangement links TRBV4-1 to TRBJ2-5; a possible D gene is TRBD2 (5 bases). Germline CDR1 is MGHRA and CDR2 is YSYEKL. CDR3 size: 14 residues. Trimming pared 4 bases from V and 3 bases from J, leaving 12 bases between. The CDR3 reads CASSPRTGKETQYF. The CDR3, as DNA: TGCGCCAGCAGCCCGCGGACTGGAAAAGAGACCCAGTACTTC.

The chain links TRBV12-3 or TRBV12-4 to TRBJ2-5, with no clear D. CDR3 length: 11 residues. Trimming pared 1 base from V and 7 bases from J, leaving 4 bases between. CDR3: CASSLGTTQYF. CDR3 sequence (DNA): TGTGCCAGCAGTTTAGGGACGACCCAGTACTTC.

This chain uses TRBV16 with TRBJ2-7, with unresolved D. Germline V gives CDR1 KGHSY, CDR2 FQNENV. V shed 0 bases and J shed 7 bases, with 4 bases lying between them. This CDR3 has 11 residues. The CDR3 loop is CASSQSYEQYF. In DNA, the CDR3 is TGTGCCAGCAGCCAATCGTATGAGCAGTACTTC.

The chain is built from TRBV5-8 and TRBJ2-5; D unclear. The V and J ends lost 4 bases and 0 bases respectively, with 10 bases between them. This CDR3 comprises 14 residues. Germline CDR1 and CDR2: SGHTS and YDEGEE. The CDR3 loop is CASSAYIHQETQYF. The CDR3 nucleotides read TGTGCCAGCAGCGCATACATACACCAAGAGACCCAGTACTTC.

In its sample, this clonotype was seen once. The chain uses TRBV7-9 and TRBJ1-2; D is ambiguous. Per the germline V gene, CDR1 is SEHNR and CDR2 is FQNEAQ (reference sequence). CDR3 size: 13 residues. V lost 3 bases, J lost 3 bases, and 8 bases lay in between. The CDR3 region has the DNA TGTGCCAGCAGCTTTCCGGGAGACTATGGCTACACCTTC. As protein: CASSFPGDYGYTF. The full variable domain, in which reference TRBV7-9 and TRBJ1-2 provide the parts outside the CDR3, is DTGVSQNPRHKITKRGQNVTFRCDPISEHNRLYWYRQTLGQGPEFLTYFQNEAQLEKSRLLSDRFSAERPKGSFSTLEIQRTEQGDSAMYLCASSFPGDYGYTFGSGTRLTVV.

This chain connects TRBV19 to TRBJ1-1; no clear D gene. With 0 bases removed from V and 5 bases from J, the gap between germline ends came to 13 bases. Germline V gene sequence: CDR1 LNHDA, CDR2 SQIVND (reference sequence). The CDR3 is 15 amino acids. The CDR3 spells CASSIDHPGSTEAFF. The CDR3 DNA follows: TGTGCCAGTAGTATAGATCATCCGGGGAGTACTGAAGCTTTCTTT.